The clone carrying this T cell receptor (beta chain) was observed once. What it binds is not known. One base away lies a much larger clone, so this may be a sequencing read error. The data stem from a study of T cell responses to AZD1222 COVID-19 vaccine. Whole-study findings and limits: Once two AZD1222 doses were given, Spike-specific TCR breadth and depth went up. There were mostly white British donors and more females than males, and clonal diversity was possibly underestimated.

Sequencing used immunoSEQ multiplex PCR; TCRdb keeps in-frame clones, though not all of them. Counted here are under 110,000 clones, about 90% occurring once; the ten biggest clones make up about 10%. Germline V gives CDR1 LGHNA, CDR2 YNFKEQ. Trimming took off 1 base at V and 4 bases at J, with 5 bases between the two ends. This CDR3 has 13 amino acids. The chain is built from TRBV4-2 and TRBJ1-5; D uncertain. This clonotype was obtained from an adult who received the AZD1222 COVID-19 vaccine. The material was peripheral blood, obtained 28 days after the second AZD1222 dose. As DNA, the CDR3 is TGTGCCAGCAGCCAAGCCCGAAATCAGCCCCAGCATTTT. Protein sequence: CASSQARNQPQHF.